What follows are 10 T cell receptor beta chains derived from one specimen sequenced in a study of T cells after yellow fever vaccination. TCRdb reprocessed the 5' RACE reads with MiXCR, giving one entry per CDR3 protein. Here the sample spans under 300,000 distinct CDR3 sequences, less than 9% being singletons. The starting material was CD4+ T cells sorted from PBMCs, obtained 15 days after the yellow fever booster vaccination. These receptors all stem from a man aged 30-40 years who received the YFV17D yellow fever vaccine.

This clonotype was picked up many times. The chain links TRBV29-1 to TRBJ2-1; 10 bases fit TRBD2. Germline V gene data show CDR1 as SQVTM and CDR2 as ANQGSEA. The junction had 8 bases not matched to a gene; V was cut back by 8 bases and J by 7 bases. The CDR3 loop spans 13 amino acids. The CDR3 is CSSDASGSNEQFF. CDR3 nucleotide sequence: TGCAGCTCCGACGCTAGCGGGAGTAATGAGCAGTTCTTC.

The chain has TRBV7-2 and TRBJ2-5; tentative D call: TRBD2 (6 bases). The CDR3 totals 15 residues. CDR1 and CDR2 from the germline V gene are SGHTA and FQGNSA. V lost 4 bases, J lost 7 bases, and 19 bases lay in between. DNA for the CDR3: TGTGCCAGCAGCTCCCAGCGGCGAGGGCGGGGGACCCAGTACTTC. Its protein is CASSSQRRGRGTQYF.

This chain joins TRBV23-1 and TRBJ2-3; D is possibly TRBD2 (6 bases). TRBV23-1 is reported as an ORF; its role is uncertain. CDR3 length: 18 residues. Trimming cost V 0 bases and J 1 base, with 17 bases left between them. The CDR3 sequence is CASSQSMGRGGGTDTQYF. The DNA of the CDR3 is TGCGCCAGCAGTCAATCGATGGGGCGCGGAGGGGGCACAGATACGCAGTATTTT.

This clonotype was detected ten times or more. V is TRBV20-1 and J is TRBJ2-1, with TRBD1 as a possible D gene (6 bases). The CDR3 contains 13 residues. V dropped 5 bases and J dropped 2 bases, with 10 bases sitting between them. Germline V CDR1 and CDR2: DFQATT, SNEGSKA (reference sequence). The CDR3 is CSAQGSPYNEQFF. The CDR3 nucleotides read TGCAGTGCTCAGGGGAGCCCCTACAATGAGCAGTTCTTC.

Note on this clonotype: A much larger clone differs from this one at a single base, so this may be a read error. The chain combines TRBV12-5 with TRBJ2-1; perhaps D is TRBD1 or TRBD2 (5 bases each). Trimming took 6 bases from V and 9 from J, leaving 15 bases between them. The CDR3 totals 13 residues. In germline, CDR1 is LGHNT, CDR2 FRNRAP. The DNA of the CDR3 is TGTGCTAGTGGGAGTGGGACCTCCGGTGAGCAGTTCTTC. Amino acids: CASGSGTSGEQFF.

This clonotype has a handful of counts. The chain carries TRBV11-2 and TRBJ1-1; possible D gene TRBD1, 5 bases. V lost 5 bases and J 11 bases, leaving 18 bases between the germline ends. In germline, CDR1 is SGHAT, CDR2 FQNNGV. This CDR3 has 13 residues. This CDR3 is CASSPTRDSWAFF. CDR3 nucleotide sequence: TGTGCCAGCAGCCCAACAAGAGACAGCTGGGCTTTCTTT.

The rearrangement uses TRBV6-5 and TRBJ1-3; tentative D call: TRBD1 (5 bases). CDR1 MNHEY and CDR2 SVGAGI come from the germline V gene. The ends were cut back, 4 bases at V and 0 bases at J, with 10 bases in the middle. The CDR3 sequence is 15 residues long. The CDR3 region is CASSSGTISGNTIYF. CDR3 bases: TGTGCCAGCAGTTCCGGGACGATCTCTGGAAACACCATATATTTT.

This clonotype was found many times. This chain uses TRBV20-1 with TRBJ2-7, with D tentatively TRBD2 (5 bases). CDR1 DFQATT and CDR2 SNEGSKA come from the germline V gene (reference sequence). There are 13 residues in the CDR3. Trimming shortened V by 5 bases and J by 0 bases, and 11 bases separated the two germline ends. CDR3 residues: CSAPRGSSYEQYF. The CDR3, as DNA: TGCAGTGCTCCCCGGGGAAGCTCCTACGAGCAGTACTTC.

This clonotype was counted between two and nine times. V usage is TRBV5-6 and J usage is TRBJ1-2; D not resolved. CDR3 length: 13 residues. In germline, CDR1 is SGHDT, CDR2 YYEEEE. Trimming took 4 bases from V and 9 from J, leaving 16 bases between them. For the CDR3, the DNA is TGTGCCAGCAGCCCCCCGTCCGGAGGCAGCTACACCTTC. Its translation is CASSPPSGGSYTF. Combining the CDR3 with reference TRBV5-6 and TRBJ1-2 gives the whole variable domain DAGVTQSPTHLIKTRGQQVTLRCSPKSGHDTVSWYQQALGQGPQFIFQYYEEEERQRGNFPDRFSGHQFPNYSSELNVNALLLGDSALYLCASSPPSGGSYTFGSGTRLTVV.

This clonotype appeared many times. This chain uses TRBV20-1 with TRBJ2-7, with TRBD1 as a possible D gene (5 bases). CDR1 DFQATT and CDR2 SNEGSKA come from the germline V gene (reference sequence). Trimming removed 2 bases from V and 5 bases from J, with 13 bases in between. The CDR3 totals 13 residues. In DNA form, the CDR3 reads TGCAGTGCTAGACAGGGATCGACAAACGAGCAGTACTTC. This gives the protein CSARQGSTNEQYF.